The next 23 T cell receptor beta chains were all read from a single sample in a study of blood T cell repertoires in COVID-19. Data came from immunoSEQ multiplex PCR; TCRdb stores just in-frame clones and leaves some out. The sample yields under 150,000 clones, more than 70% seen once. The specimen sequenced was peripheral blood. These receptor sequences come from a woman aged 45-60 years with acute or convalescent COVID-19.

V and J are TRBV5-4 and TRBJ2-3; D perhaps matches TRBD1 (6 bases). The CDR3 extends over 17 amino acids. CDR1 SGHNT and CDR2 YYREEE come from the germline V gene (reference sequence). With 3 bases removed from V and 1 base from J, the gap between germline ends came to 18 bases. CDR3 nucleotide sequence: TGTGCCAGCAGCTATGGTGATTGGGGGCATCGCACAGATACGCAGTATTTT. Residues: CASSYGDWGHRTDTQYF.

This chain connects TRBV2 to TRBJ1-1; D possibly corresponds to TRBD1 (6 bases). Germline V lookup: CDR1 SNHLY, CDR2 FYNNEI. Trimming removed 6 bases at V and 5 bases at J, with 22 bases between. This CDR3 is 16 amino acids long. The CDR3 protein is CASRRGSMGPKTEAFF. DNA for the CDR3: TGTGCCAGCAGGAGGGGGTCGATGGGGCCAAAAACTGAAGCTTTCTTT.

This clone showed up just once. CDR3 in DNA: TGTGCCACCAGCACCCTTAGCGGGGAGGAGTTAGATACGCAGTATTTT. Translating gives CATSTLSGEELDTQYF. The chain links TRBV15 to TRBJ2-3; TRBD2 agrees at 8 bases. This CDR3 has 16 amino acids. Germline CDR1 is LNHNV and CDR2 is YYDKDF (reference sequence). V was pared by 4 bases and J by 5 bases, with 11 bases of the junction left unmatched.

The gene calls are TRBV5-1 and TRBJ2-3; possible D gene TRBD1, 6 bases. Germline-derived CDR1 and CDR2 are SGHRS and YFSETQ. Trimming left V 4 bases short and J 0 bases short, with 12 bases between. The CDR3 loop spans 15 amino acids. The CDR3 here is CASSGDKSSTDTQYF. The CDR3 nucleotides are TGCGCCAGCAGCGGGGACAAGTCTAGCACAGATACGCAGTATTTT.

This chain connects TRBV7-9 to TRBJ2-5; 7 bases are shared with TRBD2. With 6 bases clipped from V and 3 bases from J, the junction kept 10 bases outside the gene matches. Germline CDR1 is SEHNR and CDR2 is FQNEAQ (reference sequence). This CDR3 is 15 amino acids long. DNA for the CDR3: TGTGCCAGCAGGTTGGACTCAGGGAGGGAAGAGACCCAGTACTTC. This sequence encodes CASRLDSGREETQYF. Looking up the rest from reference TRBV7-9 and TRBJ2-5 gives the full variable domain: DTGVSQNPRHKITKRGQNVTFRCDPISEHNRLYWYRQTLGQGPEFLTYFQNEAQLEKSRLLSDRFSAERPKGSFSTLEIQRTEQGDSAMYLCASRLDSGREETQYFGPGTRLLVL.

The chain combines TRBV5-1 with TRBJ1-5, with D hard to call. V was shortened by 3 bases and J by 8 bases, with 15 bases between the two germline ends. The CDR3 length is 14 residues. In germline, CDR1 is SGHRS, CDR2 YFSETQ. In DNA, the CDR3 is TGCGCCAGCAGCTCCCGCGGAGGGCTTGAGCCCCAGCATTTT. Amino acids: CASSSRGGLEPQHF.

In its sample, this clone was seen a few times. V gene TRBV7-2 combines with J gene TRBJ1-4; TRBD1 might be the D (5 bases). This CDR3 is 15 amino acids long. Germline V gene sequence: CDR1 SGHTA, CDR2 FQGNSA. V was pared by 2 bases and J by 6 bases, with 13 bases between. The chain's CDR3 is CASSLRSGRDEKLFF. The CDR3 nucleotides are TGTGCCAGCAGCTTAAGGTCAGGGAGGGATGAAAAACTGTTTTTT. The full variable domain, completed using reference TRBV7-2 and TRBJ1-4, is GAGVSQSPSNKVTEKGKDVELRCDPISGHTALYWYRQSLGQGLEFLIYFQGNSAPDKSGLPSDRFSAERTGGSVSTLTIQRTQQEDSAVYLCASSLRSGRDEKLFFGSGTQLSVL.

This clone was counted many times. The chain employs TRBV6-5 and TRBJ1-2, with 8 nucleotides matching TRBD1. The V gene end was trimmed by 2 bases and the J gene end by 4 bases; junction bases not matched to a gene: 9. The length of the CDR3 is 16 residues. Per germline, CDR1 MNHEY and CDR2 SVGAGI. The CDR3 sequence: CASSYRGPGGSYGYTF. In DNA form, the CDR3 reads TGTGCCAGCAGTTACAGAGGGCCAGGGGGCAGCTATGGCTACACCTTC.

CDR3 sequence: CASSPGGGTEAFF. CDR3 bases: TGTGCCAGCAGCCCCGGGGGGGGCACTGAAGCTTTCTTT. This sequence joins TRBV11-3 and TRBJ1-1; possibly TRBD1 for D (5 bases). CDR1 is SGHNT, CDR2 YENEEA, per germline. With 5 bases removed from V and 4 bases from J, the gap between germline ends came to 11 bases. The length of the CDR3 is 13 residues.

This chain links TRBV27 with TRBJ2-7; 10 nucleotides match TRBD1. This CDR3 comprises 14 residues. Looked up from germline, CDR1 is MNHEY and CDR2 is SMNVEV (reference sequence). J was trimmed by 5 bases and V by 3 bases; bases with no gene match: 4. CDR3 protein: CASSFLGQGNEQYF. The CDR3 DNA is TGTGCCAGCAGTTTCTTGGGACAGGGGAACGAGCAGTACTTC.

The V call is TRBV6-5, the J call TRBJ2-5, with 7 nucleotides matching TRBD1. This CDR3 spans 14 amino acids. After removal of 6 bases from V and 3 bases from J, the junction contained 7 bases not matched to a gene. Per germline, CDR1 MNHEY and CDR2 SVGAGI. CDR3 DNA sequence: TGTGCCAGCAGCTTGGACAGGTTGGAAGAGACCCAGTACTTC. It translates to CASSLDRLEETQYF.

The chain joins TRBV29-1 to TRBJ1-1; weak D call: TRBD1 (6 bases). Trimming shortened V by 4 bases and J by 0 bases, and 15 bases separated the two germline ends. Germline CDR1 reads SQVTM; CDR2 reads ANQGSEA. The CDR3 extends over 15 amino acids. Here the CDR3 reads CSVAGTRGMNTEAFF. Written as DNA, the CDR3 is TGCAGCGTTGCTGGGACACGAGGCATGAACACTGAAGCTTTCTTT.

The chain uses TRBV29-1 and TRBJ2-2; 10 bases are shared with TRBD1. Germline CDR1 SQVTM, CDR2 ANQGSEA. Trimming removed 4 bases from V and 4 bases from J; junction bases left unmatched: 0. This CDR3 region has 13 residues. The CDR3 region has the DNA TGCAGCGTTGGGACAGGGGGCACCGGGGAGCTGTTTTTT. This encodes CSVGTGGTGELFF.

The chain has TRBV30 and TRBJ2-1, with D possibly TRBD2 on 7 matching bases. Trimming took 1 base from V and 1 from J, leaving 14 bases between them. Germline V gene sequence: CDR1 GTSNPN, CDR2 SVGIG (reference sequence). The CDR3 covers 16 residues. CDR3: CAWSGRGGASYNEQFF. Here the CDR3 DNA reads TGTGCCTGGAGTGGGAGGGGGGGCGCGTCCTACAATGAGCAGTTCTTC.

A few counts support this clone. This chain uses TRBV20-1 with TRBJ1-5; TRBD1 aligns across 7 bases. Per germline, CDR1 DFQATT and CDR2 SNEGSKA (reference sequence). V lost 3 bases, J lost 5 bases, and 13 bases stayed unmatched. This CDR3 has 16 amino acids. CDR3 in amino acids: CSASQAGTATDQPQHF. The CDR3 DNA is TGCAGTGCTAGTCAAGCCGGGACAGCCACAGATCAGCCCCAGCATTTT.

This sequence joins TRBV14 and TRBJ1-1; D is ambiguous. Germline V gene lookup returns CDR1 SGHDN and CDR2 FVKESK. The V end was cut by 6 bases, the J end by 4 bases, with 12 bases between. The CDR3 is made up of 13 amino acids. The CDR3 reads CASRMSGSTEAFF. In DNA form, the CDR3 reads TGTGCCAGCAGAATGTCGGGGTCCACTGAAGCTTTCTTT.

The CDR3 region has the DNA TGTGCCAGCAGCTCCTCGACTGGGGCCGGGGCCAACGTCCTGACTTTC. Amino acid sequence: CASSSSTGAGANVLTF. The chain carries TRBV7-2 and TRBJ2-6, with D possibly being TRBD1 (5 bases). Germline CDR1 reads SGHTA; CDR2 reads FQGNSA. The CDR3 runs 16 residues. V lost 4 bases, J lost 4 bases, and 14 bases lay in between.

The CDR3 spells CASSYSSRLNTEAFF. As DNA, the CDR3 is TGTGCCAGCAGTTACTCGAGTCGCTTGAACACTGAAGCTTTCTTT. J is TRBJ1-1 and V is TRBV6-5; no clear D. Between the trimmed V and J ends, which lost 0 bases and 0 bases, there was a span of 8 bases. The germline gives CDR1 MNHEY, CDR2 SVGAGI. This CDR3 spans 15 amino acids.

V is TRBV21-1 and J is TRBJ2-3; the table's D call, TRBD1, was not checked against the DNA. TRBV21-1 is a listed pseudogene. CDR3 length equals 14 residues. The CDR3 DNA reads as TGTGCCAGCAATAACGACAGGGGATCAGATACGCAGTATTTT. This encodes CASNNDRGSDTQYF.

The rearrangement joins TRBV19 to TRBJ2-1; D is unresolved. Trimming took 7 bases from V and 10 from J, leaving 14 bases between them. The CDR3 sequence is 12 residues long. CDR1 LNHDA and CDR2 SQIVND come from the germline V gene (reference sequence). CDR3 residues: CASKTSAQEQFF. DNA for the CDR3: TGTGCCAGTAAGACCTCCGCACAGGAGCAGTTCTTC.

This rearrangement joins TRBV5-5 to TRBJ2-7; a possible D gene is TRBD1 (5 bases). Germline-derived CDR1 and CDR2 are SGHKS and YYEKEE (reference sequence). This CDR3 is 14 amino acids long. V was trimmed by 0 bases and J by 0 bases, leaving 7 bases between them. CDR3 amino acids: CASSLEGYSYEQYF. CDR3 coding DNA: TGTGCCAGCAGCTTGGAGGGGTACTCCTACGAGCAGTACTTC.

Turning to this clone: Its ends do not fully match the called genes, so a read error is possible. This chain uses TRBV3-1 (or the pseudogene TRBV3-2) with TRBJ2-7; a possible D gene is TRBD1 (5 bases). Per the germline V gene, CDR1 is LGHDT and CDR2 is YNNKEL (reference sequence). The CDR3 loop spans 12 amino acids. CDR3 nucleotide sequence: TGTGCCAGCAGCCAAGATGGGGCCAAAGTGCACTTC. Its translation is CASSQDGAKVHF.

The chain links TRBV19 to TRBJ1-1, with D possibly matching TRBD1 (5 bases). Germline V gene sequence: CDR1 LNHDA, CDR2 SQIVND (reference sequence). The CDR3 covers 13 residues. The V end lost 7 bases, the J end lost 7 bases, and 16 bases lay between the germline ends. The CDR3 sequence: CASIGLGANEAFF. CDR3 in DNA: TGTGCCAGTATTGGGTTAGGGGCCAATGAAGCTTTCTTT.